The 4 T cell receptor beta chains listed next were all sequenced from one sample in a study of blood T cell repertoires in COVID-19. TCRdb's copy holds only in-frame clones and misses some; the assay was immunoSEQ multiplex PCR. Of 250,000 to 350,000 clones in the sample, roughly nine tenths were seen once. Sample: peripheral blood. The receptors here all came from a woman aged 25 to 45 with COVID-19, enrolled during active disease.

The chain links TRBV11-2 to TRBJ2-1; 10 positions match TRBD2. The germline gives CDR1 SGHAT, CDR2 FQNNGV. Trimming cost V 6 bases and J 7 bases; bases outside gene matches: 9. This CDR3 has 15 residues. The CDR3 sequence: CASSLAGTSVNEQFF. The DNA of the CDR3 is TGTGCCAGCAGTCTCGCCGGGACTAGCGTAAATGAGCAGTTCTTC. The whole variable domain, remainder taken from reference TRBV11-2 and TRBJ2-1, is EAGVAQSPRYKIIEKRQSVAFWCNPISGHATLYWYQQILGQGPKLLIQFQNNGVVDDSQLPKDRFSAERLKGVDSTLKIQPAKLEDSAVYLCASSLAGTSVNEQFFGPGTRLTVL.

The rearrangement links TRBV7-8 to TRBJ2-2; 8 bases align to TRBD1. V shed 1 base and J 3 bases; nucleotides not matched to a gene: 1. The CDR3 has 15 amino acids. Germline V lookup: CDR1 SGHVS, CDR2 FQNEAQ. CDR3 in DNA: TGTGCCAGCAGCTTAGTGGACAGGGACACCGGGGAGCTGTTTTTT. As protein: CASSLVDRDTGELFF.

The chain employs TRBV27 and TRBJ1-1, with no clear D. Germline CDR1 is MNHEY and CDR2 is SMNVEV (reference sequence). The CDR3 length is 15 residues. The V end was cut by 0 bases, the J end by 6 bases, with 14 bases between. CDR3 amino acids: CASSLSGSIPAEAFF. The CDR3 coding sequence is TGTGCCAGCAGTTTATCTGGTTCTATCCCGGCTGAAGCTTTCTTT.

This chain connects TRBV6-5 to TRBJ2-1; TRBD1 matches at 7 bases. The CDR3 covers 16 residues. The trim removed 0 bases at V and 6 bases at J, leaving 8 bases unmatched. Per the germline V gene, CDR1 is MNHEY and CDR2 is SVGAGI. CDR3 protein: CASSYSRGTAPNEQFF. CDR3 bases: TGTGCCAGCAGTTACTCGAGAGGGACAGCTCCCAATGAGCAGTTCTTC.